This paragraph reports one T cell receptor (beta chain). The sample is drawn from a study of blood T cell repertoires in COVID-19. Study-wide context: PBMCs, B-cell-depleted T cells, or T cells provided the cDNA or gDNA that made up the material.

The CDR3 length is 17 residues. CDR1 is SGHTA and CDR2 is FQGNSA in the germline V gene. Germline trimming cut 5 bases from V and 0 bases from J; bases unmatched to any gene: 9. Original analysis: Amplifying reference gene primers gave estimates of nucleated cell counts. Produced via immunoSEQ multiplex PCR; TCRdb's table is partial and in-frame only. The V and J calls and clone size are taken from that table; D and trimming were inferred from the DNA. The repertoire includes 140,000 or so clones, about 80% of them detected once, and 1.6% sits in the top ten. Specimen: PBMCs or T cells enriched from blood (not recorded which). The rearrangement joins TRBV7-2 to TRBJ1-1, with TRBD1 identical over 10 bases. The clonotype originates from a woman aged 18-30 years who had been exposed to COVID-19. The CDR3 here is CASSLRQGATMNTEAFF. CDR3 in DNA: TGTGCCAGCAGCCTCAGACAGGGGGCGACTATGAACACTGAAGCTTTCTTT.